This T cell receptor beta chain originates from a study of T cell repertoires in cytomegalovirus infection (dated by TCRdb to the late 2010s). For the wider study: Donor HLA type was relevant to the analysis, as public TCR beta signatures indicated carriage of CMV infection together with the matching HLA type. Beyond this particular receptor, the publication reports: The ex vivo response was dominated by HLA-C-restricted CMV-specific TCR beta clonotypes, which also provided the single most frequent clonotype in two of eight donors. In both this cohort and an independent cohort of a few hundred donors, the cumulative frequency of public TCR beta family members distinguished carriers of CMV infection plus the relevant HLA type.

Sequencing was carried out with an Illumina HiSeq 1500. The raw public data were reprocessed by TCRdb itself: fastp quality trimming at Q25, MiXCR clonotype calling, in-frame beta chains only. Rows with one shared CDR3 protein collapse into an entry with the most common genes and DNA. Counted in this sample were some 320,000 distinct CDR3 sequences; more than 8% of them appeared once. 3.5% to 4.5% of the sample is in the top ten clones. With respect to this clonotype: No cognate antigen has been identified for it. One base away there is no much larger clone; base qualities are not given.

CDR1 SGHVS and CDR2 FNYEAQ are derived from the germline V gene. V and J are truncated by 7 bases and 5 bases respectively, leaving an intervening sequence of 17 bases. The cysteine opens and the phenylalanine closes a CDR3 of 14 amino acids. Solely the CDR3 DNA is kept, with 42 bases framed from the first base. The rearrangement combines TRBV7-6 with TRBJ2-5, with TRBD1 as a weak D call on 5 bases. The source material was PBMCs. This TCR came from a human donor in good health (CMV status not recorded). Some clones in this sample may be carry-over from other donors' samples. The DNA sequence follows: TGTGCCAGCACCCCGGTGGGGCGACGGGAGACCCAGTACTTC. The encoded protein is CASTPVGRRETQYF.